Here is one T cell receptor (beta chain) with its context. This clonotype occurred many times. Its target antigen remains unknown. Per-base quality was not reported, and no clone a single base away is much larger than it. In light of the paper, this sample's treatment or condition label describes: skin biopsy from PPD injection site in Mantoux-positive individual. Using 3' ligation of a UMI-containing oligonucleotide to TCR cDNA, the study laid out a robust and sensitive protocol to amplify, sequence and analyze TCRs. Tuberculin skin test biopsies were obtained from sites injected with PPD in individuals who had a positive Mantoux test. Total RNA, without cell sorting, was DNase treated with RQ1 DNase before reverse transcription, targeting roughly 1 to 1,100 ng input. Libraries were prepared from skin biopsies and whole blood to test how robust the pipeline was in samples where T cells are a minority population.

Measured from the cysteine to the phenylalanine, the CDR3 is 15 residues long. Of all the DNA, just the CDR3 is kept, 45 bases in frame from base 1. V loses 6 bases, J loses 0 bases, and the germline ends lie 12 bases apart. The protocol used for the library was UMI-ligation and nested PCR. The ligated cDNA was amplified in four rounds of PCR with nested alpha and beta constant region primers together with the SP2 primer. For the blood and skin samples, reverse transcription of TCR RNA was done with SuperScript IV along with alpha and beta constant region primers. An oligonucleotide carrying the Illumina SP2 primer and a UMI was ligated to the cDNA 3' end using T4 RNA ligase 1. To prevent hairpin formation, the 12-nucleotide UMI was made up of two random hexamers with an eight-base spacer between them. TCR alpha and beta chain libraries were processed separately from the second PCR onward, with dual indexing for multiplexing. After pooling, the indexed libraries were analyzed by capillary electrophoresis and sequenced on either an Illumina MiSeq or NextSeq. To boost base diversity and improve cluster recognition, PhiX DNA at about 5-7.5% was spiked into the libraries. The source study handled its data this way. Demultiplexor pulled UMIs out of read 2, joined the UMIs with the TCR sequence from read 1, and separated reads according to sample indices. Decombinator identified V and J genes and V-J junctions and gave each TCR a five-part identifier that included V and J deletions. Collapsinator used UMIs to correct sequencing errors and PCR amplification heterogeneity, yielding UMI-based abundance per TCR. CDR3Translator turned identifiers into nucleotide sequence, translated that sequence into amino acids, and pulled out CDR3 regions based on terminal motifs. Error-corrected counts of alpha and beta TCRs from blood and skin were compared after being normalized to the amount of input RNA. Using fastp at Q25 and MiXCR, TCRdb reprocessed the public reads and kept productive beta chains. When rows share a CDR3 protein, they turn into one entry using the most common DNA and genes. The V and J calls here are based on TCRdb, not the publication. The sample table lists tens of thousands of distinct CDR3 sequences, approximately 6.7% of them with a count of one. 3.1% of the sample is held by the ten biggest clonotypes.

The data were taken from a study of naive and memory T cell subsets (dated by TCRdb to the late 2010s). Background on the whole study: The figure summarizing these samples reported approximately 10 blood donors, 7 tuberculin skin test biopsies and 3 saline control biopsies. Usually PCR2 was run as a SYBR Green qPCR and stopped at a set threshold, although low-input samples could use end-point PCR (roughly 6 cycles) instead. Skin biopsies were collected from tuberculin skin test sites or from saline-injected control sites and were processed for RNA extraction as previously described.

General study outcomes and caveats: The RNA-based method was acknowledged to be potentially sensitive to changes in TCR transcripts with T cell activation and differentiation. The higher numbers of TCRs at tuberculin skin test sites were interpreted as T cell infiltration of a delayed type IV hypersensitivity reaction. The paper did not give details on skin biopsy collection and RNA processing but referred to earlier studies for those details. Both types of skin biopsy reportedly yielded TCR sequences, though far more TCRs came from tuberculin skin test sites.

The receptor was isolated from an adult in good health. This receptor chain uses TRBV12-3 or TRBV12-4 and TRBJ1-5; TRBD1 could be the D gene, as 6 bases match. The sequences come from skin, collected from a tuberculin skin test site. The CDR3: CASRDSSSSNQPQHF. In nucleotide form, the sequence is TGTGCCAGCAGGGACAGTAGTAGTAGCAATCAGCCCCAGCATTTT.